The source of this T cell receptor (beta chain) is a study of blood T cell repertoires in COVID-19. Study summary: Both acute and convalescent COVID-19 samples were obtained from the United States, Italy and Spain. The analysed material was cDNA or gDNA that came from T cells, B-cell-depleted T cells, or PBMCs.

As handled by the study authors: Counts of nucleated cells, estimated from reference gene primer amplification, were obtained. Assay: immunoSEQ multiplex PCR; the TCRdb copy retains only in-frame clones and omits some. D and trimming were read from the DNA, whereas the V and J calls and clone size are those reported in that table. The sample has some 150,000 clones, 65% to 85% seen once; the top ten hold around 8.7%. CDR1 PRHDT and CDR2 FYEKMQ come from the germline V gene (reference sequence). Between the trimmed V and J ends, which lost 0 bases and 2 bases, there was a span of 7 bases. The CDR3 sequence is 14 residues long.

Sequenced input: peripheral blood. This chain links TRBV13 with TRBJ1-2; D gene uncertain. The receptor comes from a man aged 50 to 60 with active or convalescent COVID-19. CDR3 protein: CASSLGGLNYGYTF. In nucleotides, the CDR3 is TGTGCCAGCAGCTTAGGGGGCCTAAACTATGGCTACACCTTC. Filled out from reference TRBV13 and TRBJ1-2, the complete variable domain reads AAGVIQSPRHLIKEKRETATLKCYPIPRHDTVYWYQQGPGQDPQFLISFYEKMQSDKGSIPDRFSAQQFSDYHSELNMSSLELGDSALYFCASSLGGLNYGYTFGSGTRLTVV.